Below, 6 T cell receptor beta chains from the same sample are listed, as sequenced in a study of blood T cell repertoires in COVID-19. The method was immunoSEQ multiplex PCR; TCRdb's version includes in-frame clones alone and lacks a portion of them. Among about 63,000 clones listed, 74% were seen once. The sample was peripheral blood. The receptor source for this set is an elderly woman with acute or convalescent COVID-19.

The rearrangement joins TRBV27 to TRBJ2-3; 13 nucleotides agree with TRBD2. CDR1 is MNHEY and CDR2 is SMNVEV in the germline V gene (reference sequence). After removal of 5 bases from V and 5 bases from J, the junction contained 4 bases not matched to a gene. The CDR3 is made up of 15 amino acids. The DNA of the CDR3 is TGTGCCAGCAGTCCTTGGACTAGCGGGAGAGATACGCAGTATTTT. Its protein is CASSPWTSGRDTQYF.

The CDR3 region has the DNA TGTGCCAGTAGTATTCTGGCGGGAGGGTACACCGGGGAGCTGTTTTTT. This encodes CASSILAGGYTGELFF. The chain joins TRBV19 to TRBJ2-2; TRBD2 matches at 9 bases. V dropped 3 bases and J dropped 3; count of bases not matched to a gene: 5. Germline loops: CDR1 LNHDA, CDR2 SQIVND (reference sequence). CDR3 length: 16 amino acids.

This clone ranks as medium-sized. The rearrangement joins TRBV4-1 to TRBJ2-1; TRBD2 agrees at 15 bases. The CDR3 totals 18 residues. J was trimmed by 6 bases and V by 3 bases; bases with no gene match: 9. Germline values: CDR1 MGHRA, CDR2 YSYEKL. The CDR3 DNA follows: TGCGCCAGCAGCCAGCCTGGGACTAGCGGGAGGATCACCAATGAGCAGTTCTTC. This gives the protein CASSQPGTSGRITNEQFF.

The V and J genes are TRBV29-1 and TRBJ1-4; D not certain. Germline values: CDR1 SQVTM, CDR2 ANQGSEA. There are 11 residues in the CDR3. With 4 bases removed from V and 7 bases from J, the gap between germline ends came to 7 bases. The CDR3 DNA sequence: TGCAGCGTTGTGAGAGGTGAAAAACTGTTTTTT. This translates into CSVVRGEKLFF.

The V and J genes are TRBV10-3 and TRBJ1-5, with TRBD1 identical over 7 bases. The CDR3 extends over 15 amino acids. Germline V gene sequence: CDR1 ENHRY, CDR2 SYGVKD. The trim removed 6 bases at V and 3 bases at J, leaving 8 bases unmatched. The CDR3 sequence is CAISKGQSSNQPQHF. The CDR3 nucleotides read TGTGCCATCAGCAAGGGACAGTCCTCCAATCAGCCCCAGCATTTT.

The chain combines TRBV7-2 with TRBJ1-2, with TRBD1 matching 10 bases. This CDR3 region has 17 residues. V trimming: 6 bases; J trimming: 4 bases; junction bases outside the gene matches: 14. Per the germline V gene, CDR1 is SGHTA and CDR2 is FQGNSA. The CDR3 protein is CASSPTKGQGYVYGYTF. The CDR3, as DNA: TGTGCCAGCAGTCCAACCAAGGGACAGGGGTACGTCTATGGCTACACCTTC.